What follows describes a single T cell receptor beta chain. In its sample, this clone was seen once. The antigen it binds to is not known. No much larger clone exists at a distance of one base, and base qualities are not known. This sample is drawn from a study of cytomegalovirus exposure and HLA in healthy donors (dated by TCRdb to about 2017). Context from the whole study: In an earlier analysis of some 610 of the donors, under 300 Gb of sequence data and some 100 million unique TCR beta sequences from 180 million or so T cells were reported. An early release that covered about 600 HLA-typed donors contained about 300 gigabases of sequencing data and some 87 million unique TCR sequences. The genetic ancestry cluster associated with self-reported Caucasian donors included 81% of the 398 genotyped donors. The aim of the study was to test whether cataloging public T cell receptors could identify signatures of past pathogen exposure. The study profiled the T cell repertoires of hundreds of subjects by immunosequencing and related them to cytomegalovirus serostatus. A separate validation cohort of 90 to 150 different subjects was used in addition to the approximately 700-subject first cohort. The study combined high-throughput TCR immunosequencing, statistical association of individual TCRs with disease status, and machine learning to predict cytomegalovirus infection status. A later analysis re-examined previously published TCR beta repertoires from several hundred donors and added high-resolution HLA genotyping to investigate patterns of TCR occurrence. Rather than drawing on any new phenotypic data, the later analysis identified candidate immune exposures from TCR beta sequences and the way those sequences occurred across donors. To decide whether each TCR beta V gene segment behaved as functional or pseudogenic, an earlier analysis of approximately 620 of the donors relied on high-throughput TCR beta sequencing. Donor age, sex, ethnicity and CMV serostatus were compiled together with the repertoire data. Genome-wide SNP genotypes for about 65% of the roughly 700 donors were used in a later genetic analysis, which treated that subset as a discovery cohort. Every discovery cohort repertoire had been produced on one sequencing platform. HLA typing covered class I and class II loci at four-digit resolution. Typing coverage differed by locus: A, B, C, DRB1 and DQB1 were typed in about 620-630 donors, DQA1 in roughly 500, DPA1 in approximately 610, and DPB1 in 450 to 490. Roughly five DR-DQ haplotypes were treated as single units for association and clustering because of strong linkage in the cohort. On average, over 200,000 unique TCR beta nucleotide sequences were sequenced per donor among about 400 genotyped donors of the cohort, with about 19% of those sequences being non-productive. Beyond this particular receptor, the publication reports: A later analysis found that TCR association rates varied across HLA loci, with DRB1 alleles showing the most associated TCRs and HLA-C alleles the fewest. Several of the top co-occurrence clusters appeared to be linked to parvovirus B19, influenza, CMV and Epstein-Barr virus, according to a later analysis. Most TCR sequences were observed very rarely across donors, whereas some public TCRs were present in many individuals. In a later genetic analysis, a missense DCLRE1C variant was associated with V-gene and J-gene trimming of TCR beta chains, and the association was replicated in an independent cohort. In a later analysis, some 18,000 TCR beta sequences were associated with specific HLA alleles at a false discovery rate of 0.05. The sequencing pipeline was judged likely to have produced a cluster of highly shared sequence variants as a technical artifact. Over 15 rarely observed V segments, including chromosome 9 orphons, were excluded from the earlier analysis of approximately 500 of the donors because counts were too low. In both the original and validation cohorts, the classifier was reported to diagnose cytomegalovirus status with high specificity and sensitivity. Linkage disequilibrium might explain the correlated functional status among segregating V segments, but an unknown experimental factor could not be excluded. The authors suggested that the approach could potentially be generalized to other disease states and immunological phenotypes. Only TCR beta chains were sequenced in this cohort, and the absence of alpha or paired-chain data limited detectable features. Because HLA typing was missing for some donors at each locus, association tests included only the typed subset. In the study, 164 TCR beta chains were listed as associated with cytomegalovirus. A further reported finding was that TCR beta sequences accurately predicted the HLA-A and HLA-B alleles for most subjects in the first cohort. According to a later analysis, most CMV-associated TCR beta chains appeared to be HLA-restricted, and the HLA associations seemed to be driven largely by CMV exposure. Assigning TCR associations to individual alleles was difficult when HLA alleles, especially DR and DQ, strongly co-occurred. Presence/absence analyses assumed roughly uniform sequencing depth across donors, an assumption that may not hold. In vitro tests confirmed that a few of the cytomegalovirus-associated TCR beta chains recognize cytomegalovirus antigens. In a later genetic analysis, fewer N-insertions in productive TCRs were reported among donors in an Asian-associated ancestry cluster than the approximately 710-donor mean. The 87-base-pair reads could not distinguish some IMGT-functional V segments, including TRBV6-2 and TRBV6-3, so those segments were excluded. Compared with equally common non-associated chains, HLA-associated TCR beta chains in a later analysis were more clonally expanded and had lower generation probabilities. An earlier analysis of some 560 of the donors showed that most TCR beta V segments appeared in productive rearrangements either about 87% or about 30% of the time, which broadly matched IMGT annotations. CMV serostatus was the only immune exposure information available for the cohort.

To prepare the library, the immunoSEQ multiplex PCR assay was applied. For the multiplex PCR, a mixture combining 60 forward primers for TCR Vbeta segments and 13 reverse primers for TCR Jbeta segments was used. Amplification of the CDR3 region of rearranged TCR beta genes was performed with a multiplex PCR assay on genomic DNA. On the Illumina HiSeq System, the amplified TCR beta libraries were sequenced as 87-base-pair reads. On the authors' methods: Across the 670 or so repertoires, a later analysis counted 75 million to 90 million unique TCR beta chains, 9.5 million to 13 million of which were shared by at least two donors. A nearest-neighbor algorithm error-corrected the raw reads and collapsed the reads into unique sequences, merging closely related sequences to remove PCR and sequencing errors. To assign V, D and J gene segments, CDR3 sequences were aligned to IMGT reference sequences. For a sequence to be retained, at least a six-nucleotide match to both a V gene segment and a J gene segment was required. Rearrangements were classified as productive when the CDR3 lacked stop codons and remained in frame with V and J, and all other rearrangements were classified as non-productive. Following IMGT convention, CDR3 was defined as the stretch from the second conserved V-encoded cysteine to the conserved J-encoded phenylalanine. Sequences without an unambiguous match to a single V gene segment were excluded from the earlier analysis of 500 to 700 of the donors. In an earlier analysis of a few hundred of the donors, V segments were called functional above 56.7% productive rearrangements and were called segregating when the between-donor standard deviation exceeded 5%. A statistical classification framework was built for diagnosing cytomegalovirus status from the catalog of TCR beta chain sequences. In a later analysis, TCR nucleotide sequences were compared against IMGT/GENE-DB human TR gene sequences so that V and J genes could be assigned. In a later analysis, CDR3 sequences and most-parsimonious VDJ recombination scenarios were assigned using the TCRdist pipeline. A later analysis defined each TCR beta chain by its CDR3 amino acid sequence plus V-gene family, and excluded reads lacking a unique V-gene family. As a way to deal with suspected cross-contamination and a sequencing artifact, a later analysis dropped more than 500 nucleotide sequences that were highly shared and had low generation probability. In a later analysis, a clonal expansion index was calculated for each public chain from normalized within-repertoire ranks of inferred template counts. In a later analysis, generation probabilities were computed using a VDJ recombination model fitted to out-of-frame rearrangements, and the results were checked against IGoR. In a later analysis, hypergeometric tests were used to score TCR-TCR, TCR-HLA and TCR-CMV co-occurrence, with a repertoire-size bias correction applied to TCR pairs. A later analysis estimated false discovery rates by permuting HLA or CMV assignments 20 times. In a later analysis, co-occurring TCRs were grouped with DBSCAN, and TCRdist sequence similarity was added when clustering was performed within HLA-allele-positive subsets. Repertoires with fewer than 30,000 or more than 120,000 public chains were left out of co-occurrence clustering, as were roughly five repertoires with anomalous nucleotide sharing. Sourced from immuneACCESS, this table was stored by TCRdb with only in-frame sequences that have V and J called. A share of the clones is absent; for the studies checked, an unresolved V gene accounts for under half, and the remainder has no known explanation. The V and J calls and clone size come from that table; D and trimming were worked out from the DNA. The table for this sample lists 100,000 or so clones; over 60% of them were counted only once. The ten most abundant clones make up 2% to 3% of the sample.

V is cut back by 6 bases and J by 6 bases, with 4 bases in the junction unmatched. The CDR3 has 14 amino acids, counting the end cysteine and phenylalanine. Of the read, only the CDR3 DNA is kept; its 42 bases are in frame from base 1. CDR1 and CDR2 are read off the germline V gene as MDHEN and SYDVKM. In total, approximately 610 healthy bone marrow donors made up the cohort. At the time of sampling, all cohort members were nominally healthy, though unrecorded immune exposures were likely present. The donor tested CMV seronegative and was one of the 352 seronegative cohort members. Every donor gave a peripheral blood sample, and the peripheral blood mononuclear cells from that sample were used for TCR beta sequencing. The Qiagen DNeasy Blood Extraction Kit was used to extract genomic DNA from the blood cell samples.

The chain joins TRBV28 to TRBJ1-6, and 8 bases in between align with TRBD1. Sequencing was done on a sample of PBMCs. This TCR came from a female donor in good health and CMV-seronegative. The CDR3 reads CASSRTGSNSPLHF. The DNA sequence follows: TGTGCCAGCAGCCGGACAGGGAGTAATTCACCCCTCCACTTT.